This TCR beta chain was sequenced in a study of PD-L1 blockade in urothelial cancer. Study-level information: Males with bladder-origin urothelial cancer made up about 90% of the roughly 30 patients. Counts from blood samples showed a median of 141,255 T cells.

As to time point: peripheral blood 6 weeks after treatment start. TCRdb's table, derived via immunoSEQ multiplex PCR, lists solely in-frame clones and lacks some. The table shows about 35,000 clones, with approximately 88% occurring only once. The table lists this clone with a count of one. From germline, CDR1 is MGHRA and CDR2 YSYEKL. V shed 0 bases, J shed 3 bases, and the junction held 8 bases outside the gene matches. The CDR3 contains 17 residues. This sample comprised PBMCs, obtained around atezolizumab (anti-PD-L1) treatment. V gene TRBV4-1 combines with J gene TRBJ2-3; TRBD2 matches at 8 bases. This clonotype was obtained from a man in his forties or fifties with urothelial cancer. DNA of the CDR3: TGCGCCAGCAGCCAAGATCTTCAGGCTAGCGGGACAGATACGCAGTATTTT. Protein product: CASSQDLQASGTDTQYF.